The clone carrying this T cell receptor (beta chain) was detected many times. The antigen is unknown. The source of the sample is a study of T cells in Graves' hyperthyroidism and ophthalmopathy. RNA transcripts served as the template for amplifying TCR beta CDR3 regions. Researchers ran a first-round RT-PCR on the TCR CDR3 using the HTBI primer set. A single record per CDR3 protein comes from TCRdb applying MiXCR to the multiplex PCR reads. The sample shows roughly 420,000 distinct CDR3 sequences, about an eighth of them seen only once. Absence of ophthalmopathy progression within 18 months defined stable Graves' hyperthyroidism. Patients were aged 18 to 65, had disease duration under 2 months, and had newly diagnosed hyperthyroidism. Regarding the study as a whole: Within blood appeared most thyroid clonotypes that had expanded above 0.001.

The V end was cut by 3 bases, the J end by 1 base, with 16 bases between. Germline CDR1 and CDR2: SGHAT and FQNNGV. The CDR3 totals 17 residues. This receptor was taken from a woman between 18 and 30 years old with Graves' hyperthyroidism. The specimen was blood. The rearrangement links TRBV11-2 to TRBJ2-1, with no clear D. The CDR3 is CASSFPVPQISYNEQFF. The CDR3 region has the DNA TGTGCCAGCAGCTTTCCAGTCCCCCAAATTTCCTACAATGAGCAGTTCTTC.